This entry concerns a single T cell receptor (beta chain). The antigen remains unidentified. The sample belongs to a study of T cell responses to AZD1222 COVID-19 vaccine. At the level of the study: It was second doses at about 4 or about 12 weeks that were pooled. Study-level points and caveats: Donor demographics were predominantly white British with a female majority; clonal diversity may be underestimated.

The protocol was immunoSEQ multiplex PCR, while the TCRdb copy is restricted to in-frame clones and leaves out a portion. The sample contains some 92,000 clones, around 93% of which appear only once. The CDR3 has 13 amino acids. CDR1 is MGHRA and CDR2 is YSYEKL in the germline V gene. Trimming cost V 1 base and J 1 base, with 4 bases left between them. Sequenced here: peripheral blood, sampled on day 0 of AZD1222 vaccination. The receptor was isolated from an adult in good health. The chain employs TRBV4-1 and TRBJ1-2; no reliable D call. CDR3 DNA: TGCGCCAGCAGCCAAGGAGTTAACTATGGCTACACCTTC. Amino acid sequence: CASSQGVNYGYTF.